These 13 T cell receptor beta chains originate from one sample sequenced in a study of T-cell reconstitution after alpha-beta-depleted transplantation in children. The library targeted TCRbeta and was prepared with unique molecular identifiers. TCRdb re-analysed the PCR reads in MiXCR, keeping a single row per CDR3 protein. The repertoire holds around 530,000 distinct CDR3 sequences, with over 25% as singletons. The sequencing used PBMCs from the stem cell graft donor, collected from the stem cell graft. These receptor sequences come from a human donor who donated a stem cell graft to a child with aplastic anemia.

This chain links TRBV4-3 with TRBJ2-3; D is unresolved. V dropped 0 bases and J dropped 1 base, with 11 bases sitting between them. The CDR3 covers 16 residues. Per the germline V gene, CDR1 is LGHNA and CDR2 is YSLEER. The CDR3 sequence is CASSQERRFRTDTQYF. In DNA form, the CDR3 reads TGCGCCAGCAGCCAAGAGAGGCGATTTCGCACAGATACGCAGTATTTT.

V and J are TRBV19 and TRBJ2-5; a weak D match, TRBD2 (6 bases). The CDR3 sequence is 15 residues long. Germline V lookup: CDR1 LNHDA, CDR2 SQIVND (reference sequence). Trimming shortened V by 2 bases and J by 2 bases, and 12 bases separated the two germline ends. The CDR3 region is CASSISGSGQETQYF. The CDR3, as DNA: TGTGCCAGTAGTATATCCGGGAGCGGGCAAGAGACCCAGTACTTC.

The chain links TRBV27 to TRBJ1-2; D unclear. The CDR3 sequence is 15 residues long. Germline V gives CDR1 MNHEY, CDR2 SMNVEV (reference sequence). V was trimmed by 2 bases and J by 2 bases, leaving 12 bases between them. As DNA, the CDR3 is TGTGCCAGCAGTTTAACCCCGGCTCCCAACTATGGCTACACCTTC. Its translation is CASSLTPAPNYGYTF.

The chain recombines TRBV14 with TRBJ1-1; D might be TRBD1 (5 bases). V lost 1 base to trimming and J lost 8 bases, with 20 bases between them. CDR1 is SGHDN and CDR2 is FVKESK in the germline V gene. The CDR3 is 16 residues long. The CDR3 reads CASSQAPGVAAPEAFF. The CDR3 nucleotides read TGTGCCAGCAGCCAAGCCCCGGGGGTGGCCGCCCCGGAAGCTTTCTTT.

This clonotype was picked up a small number of times. The V call is TRBV20-1, the J call TRBJ2-7; 8 bases line up with TRBD1. Germline lookup yields CDR1 DFQATT and CDR2 SNEGSKA (reference sequence). The length of the CDR3 is 14 residues. The junction had 9 bases not matched to a gene; V was cut back by 3 bases and J by 5 bases. The CDR3 DNA reads TGCAGTGCTAGTCGGACAGGGCAGTTCAACGAGCAGTACTTC. It is translated as CSASRTGQFNEQYF.

This clonotype showed up just a few times. J is TRBJ2-1 and V is TRBV5-1; tentative D call: TRBD1 (6 bases). In germline, CDR1 is SGHRS, CDR2 YFSETQ. This CDR3 is built from 14 residues. The germline V and J ends were trimmed by 4 bases and 5 bases, with 13 bases remaining between them. DNA for the CDR3: TGCGCCAGCAGCCTAGGACAGAGTGACAATGAGCAGTTCTTC. Its protein product is CASSLGQSDNEQFF.

On this clonotype itself: At one end, the junction sequence differs from germline, possibly due to a read error. The chain links TRBV7-8 to TRBJ2-1, with TRBD2 matching 10 bases. Germline values: CDR1 SGHVS, CDR2 FQNEAQ. The CDR3 runs 17 residues. The CDR3 is CASSSEPGLASSQLRLF. CDR3 coding DNA: TGTGCCAGCAGCTCCGAACCGGGACTAGCGTCCAGTCAGCTTCGACTCTTC. Based on the CDR3 plus reference TRBV7-8 and TRBJ2-1, the full variable domain is GAGVSQSPRYKVAKRGQDVALRCDPISGHVSLFWYQQALGQGPEFLTYFQNEAQLDKSGLPSDRFFAERPEGSVSTLKIQRTQQEDSAVYLCASSSEPGLASSQLRLFGPGTRLTVL.

The V gene is TRBV29-1, the J gene TRBJ1-1, with a tentative D call TRBD1 (6 bases). Germline CDR1 is SQVTM and CDR2 is ANQGSEA. V lost 2 bases to trimming and J lost 8 bases, with 12 bases between them. This CDR3 contains 12 residues. The CDR3 DNA is TGCAGCGTTGAAAGGGGCAGGGGCGAAGCTTTCTTT. Translating it yields CSVERGRGEAFF.

This chain connects TRBV7-2 to TRBJ2-7; D is ambiguous. Germline CDR1 reads SGHTA; CDR2 reads FQGNSA. Trimming cost V 1 base and J 0 bases, with 10 bases left between them. The CDR3 is made up of 15 amino acids. The CDR3: CASSLESGSSYEQYV. The CDR3 nucleotides are TGTGCCAGCAGCTTAGAGTCCGGAAGCTCCTACGAGCAGTACGTC.

This clonotype has just a few counts. The chain uses TRBV20-1 and TRBJ1-1; D unresolved. From germline, CDR1 is DFQATT and CDR2 SNEGSKA (reference sequence). The CDR3 is made up of 13 amino acids. The chain's CDR3 is CRALTRRNTEAFF. CDR3 coding DNA: TGCAGAGCCTTAACCAGGAGGAACACTGAAGCTTTCTTT.

This clonotype has a handful of counts. The gene calls are TRBV18 and TRBJ2-2; D ambiguous. CDR1 is KGHSH and CDR2 is LQKENI in the germline V gene. Trimming shortened V by 2 bases and J by 4 bases, and 11 bases separated the two germline ends. CDR3 length: 15 residues. The CDR3 DNA reads as TGTGCCAGCTCACCAAGCGAGGTCGGCACCGGGGAGCTGTTTTTT. Residues: CASSPSEVGTGELFF.

The J gene is TRBJ1-1, the V gene TRBV18; D ambiguous. The CDR3 has 12 amino acids. Between the trimmed V and J ends, which lost 6 bases and 7 bases, there was a span of 12 bases. Germline V gene data show CDR1 as KGHSH and CDR2 as LQKENI. CDR3 DNA sequence: TGTGCCAGCTCCCCTCTTCGAAATGAAGCTTTCTTT. Translating it yields CASSPLRNEAFF.

Comments on this clonotype: The limits of the CDR3 on the DNA are not certain, so only TCRdb's listed CDR3 is given. The CDR3 here is CSARGVAQGIF. This chain joins TRBV20-1 and TRBJ2-1; TRBD1 is the table's D call, not checked against the DNA. The germline V gene encodes CDR1 DFQATT and CDR2 SNEGSKA (reference sequence). The CDR3 has 11 residues if both end residues are counted.